The source of this TCR beta chain is a study of T cells after yellow fever vaccination. The germline V gene encodes CDR1 SGHTA and CDR2 FQGNSA. Deletions cut 2 bases from V and 5 bases from J, with 10 bases between. The length of the CDR3 is 13 residues. TCRdb re-analysed the 5' RACE reads in MiXCR, keeping a single row per CDR3 protein. The profile covers roughly 520,000 distinct CDR3 sequences, with 21% appearing a single time and about 16% taken by the ten largest. The source was PBMCs, collected approximately 22 days after the first yellow fever vaccination. This clonotype originated in a man in his late teens or twenties who received the YFV17D yellow fever vaccine. The chain is built from TRBV7-2 and TRBJ2-7; D not certain. For the CDR3, the DNA is TGTGCCAGCAGCTTAAGTTCGCGGAACGAGCAGTACTTC. Translation: CASSLSSRNEQYF.